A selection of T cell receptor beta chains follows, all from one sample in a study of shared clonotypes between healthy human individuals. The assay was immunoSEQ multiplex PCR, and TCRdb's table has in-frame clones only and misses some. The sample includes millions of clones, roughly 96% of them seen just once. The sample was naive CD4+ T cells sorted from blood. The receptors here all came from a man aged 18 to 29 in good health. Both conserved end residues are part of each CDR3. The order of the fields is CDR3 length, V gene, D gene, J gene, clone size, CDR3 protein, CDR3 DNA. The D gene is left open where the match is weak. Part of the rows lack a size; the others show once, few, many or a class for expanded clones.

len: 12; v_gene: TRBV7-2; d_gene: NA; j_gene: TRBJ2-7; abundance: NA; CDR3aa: CASSLGYYEQYF; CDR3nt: TGTGCCAGCAGCTTGGGGTACTACGAGCAGTACTTC
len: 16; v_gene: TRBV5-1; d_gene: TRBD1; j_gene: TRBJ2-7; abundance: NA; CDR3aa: CASSWEMGQGTYEQYF; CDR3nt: TGCGCCAGCAGCTGGGAGATGGGACAGGGAACCTACGAGCAGTACTTC
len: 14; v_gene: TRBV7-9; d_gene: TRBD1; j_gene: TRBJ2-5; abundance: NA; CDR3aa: CASSRDRVEETQYF; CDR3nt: TGTGCCAGCAGCCGGGACAGGGTTGAGGAGACCCAGTACTTC
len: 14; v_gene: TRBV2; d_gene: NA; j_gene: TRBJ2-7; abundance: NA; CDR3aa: CASRELGGTYEQYF; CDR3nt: TGTGCCAGCAGGGAATTGGGGGGTACCTACGAGCAGTACTTC
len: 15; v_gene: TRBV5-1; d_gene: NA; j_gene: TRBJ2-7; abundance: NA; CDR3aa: CASSLGQVSSYEQYF; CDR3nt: TGCGCCAGCAGCTTGGGGCAGGTTAGCTCCTACGAGCAGTACTTC
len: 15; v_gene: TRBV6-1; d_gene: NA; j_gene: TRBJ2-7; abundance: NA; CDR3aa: CASSSWEPGLDEQYF; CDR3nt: TGTGCCAGCAGTTCATGGGAGCCTGGTCTGGACGAGCAGTACTTC
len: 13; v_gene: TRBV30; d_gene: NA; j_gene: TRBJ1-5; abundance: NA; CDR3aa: CAWSRVSNQPQHF; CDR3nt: TGTGCCTGGTCGAGGGTAAGCAATCAGCCCCAGCATTTT
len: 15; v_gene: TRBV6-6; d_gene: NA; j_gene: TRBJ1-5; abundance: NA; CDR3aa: CASSYLESGNQPQHF; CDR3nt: TGTGCCAGCAGTTACCTCGAGAGTGGCAATCAGCCCCAGCATTTT
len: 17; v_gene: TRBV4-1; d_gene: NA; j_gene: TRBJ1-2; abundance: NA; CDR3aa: CASSQGVRGAANYGYTF; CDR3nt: TGCGCCAGCAGCCAAGGGGTGAGGGGGGCGGCCAACTATGGCTACACCTTC
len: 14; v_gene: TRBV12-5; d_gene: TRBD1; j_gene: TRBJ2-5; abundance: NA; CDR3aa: CASGRTGAKETQYF; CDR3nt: TGTGCTAGTGGCCGGACAGGGGCGAAAGAGACCCAGTACTTC
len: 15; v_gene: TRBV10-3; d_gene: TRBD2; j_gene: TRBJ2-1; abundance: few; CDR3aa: CAISESGGSYNEQFF; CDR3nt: TGTGCCATCAGTGAAAGCGGGGGGTCCTACAATGAGCAGTTCTTC
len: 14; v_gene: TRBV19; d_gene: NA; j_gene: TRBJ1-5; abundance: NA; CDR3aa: CASSTRGEGQPQHF; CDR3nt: TGTGCCAGTAGTACAAGGGGTGAGGGTCAGCCCCAGCATTTT
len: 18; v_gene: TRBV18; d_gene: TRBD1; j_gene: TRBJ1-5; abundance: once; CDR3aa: CASSPPLQGTARNQPQHF; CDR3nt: TGTGCCAGCTCACCACCGCTCCAAGGGACAGCTCGCAATCAGCCCCAGCATTTT
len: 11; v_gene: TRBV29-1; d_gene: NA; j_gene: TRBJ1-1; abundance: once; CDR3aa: CSVGYLGEAFF; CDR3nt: TGCAGCGTTGGGTATTTGGGTGAAGCTTTCTTT
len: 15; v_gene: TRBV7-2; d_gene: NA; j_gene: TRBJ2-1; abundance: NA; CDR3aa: CASSLGLGSYNEQFF; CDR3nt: TGTGCCAGCAGCTTAGGACTAGGGTCCTACAATGAGCAGTTCTTC
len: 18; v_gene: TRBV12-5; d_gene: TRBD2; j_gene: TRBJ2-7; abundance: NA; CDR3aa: CASGLVLETSGIYYEQYF; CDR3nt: TGTGCTAGTGGTTTGGTACTGGAGACTAGCGGGATCTACTACGAGCAGTACTTC
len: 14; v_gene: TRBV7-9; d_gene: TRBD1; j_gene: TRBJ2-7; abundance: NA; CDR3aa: CASSTTGGPYEQYF; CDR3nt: TGTGCCAGCAGCACTACAGGGGGCCCCTACGAGCAGTACTTC
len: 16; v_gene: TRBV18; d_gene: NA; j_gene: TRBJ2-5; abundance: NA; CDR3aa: CASSPYDRGTPETQYF; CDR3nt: TGTGCCAGCTCACCTTACGATAGGGGGACGCCCGAGACCCAGTACTTC
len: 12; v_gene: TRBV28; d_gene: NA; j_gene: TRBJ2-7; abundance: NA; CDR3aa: CASSTGLGEQYF; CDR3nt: TGTGCCAGCAGTACAGGGCTGGGCGAGCAGTACTTC
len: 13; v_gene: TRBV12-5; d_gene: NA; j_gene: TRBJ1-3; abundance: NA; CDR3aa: CASGLVGKNTIYF; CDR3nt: TGTGCTAGTGGTTTGGTAGGGAAAAACACCATATATTTT
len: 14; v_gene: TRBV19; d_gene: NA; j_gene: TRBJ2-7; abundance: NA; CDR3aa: CASSIDGRVAEQYF; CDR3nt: TGTGCCAGTAGTATAGACGGCAGGGTAGCCGAGCAGTACTTC
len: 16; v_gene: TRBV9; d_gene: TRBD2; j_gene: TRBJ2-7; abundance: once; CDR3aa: CASSPRGVADTYEQYF; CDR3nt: TGTGCCAGCAGCCCACGGGGGGTAGCGGATACCTACGAGCAGTACTTC
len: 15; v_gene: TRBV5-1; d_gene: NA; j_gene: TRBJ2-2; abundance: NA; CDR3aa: CASSPQGSLTGELFF; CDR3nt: TGCGCCAGCAGCCCCCAGGGGTCACTCACCGGGGAGCTGTTTTTT
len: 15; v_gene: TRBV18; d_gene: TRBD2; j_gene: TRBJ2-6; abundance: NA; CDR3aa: CASSPGGAGANVLTF; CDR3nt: TGTGCCAGCTCACCAGGGGGGGCTGGGGCCAACGTCCTGACTTTC
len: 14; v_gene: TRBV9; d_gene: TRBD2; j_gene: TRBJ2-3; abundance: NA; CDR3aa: CASSPTSEGDTQYF; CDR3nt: TGTGCCAGCAGCCCTACTAGCGAGGGAGATACGCAGTATTTT
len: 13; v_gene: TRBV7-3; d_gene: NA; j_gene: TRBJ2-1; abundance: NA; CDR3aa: CASSLTRTGEQFF; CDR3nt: TGTGCCAGCAGCTTAACCAGGACCGGTGAGCAGTTCTTC
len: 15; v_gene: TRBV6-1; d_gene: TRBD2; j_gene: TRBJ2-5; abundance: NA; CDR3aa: CASSEGLAGRETQYF; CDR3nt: TGTGCCAGCAGTGAAGGACTAGCGGGCCGTGAGACCCAGTACTTC
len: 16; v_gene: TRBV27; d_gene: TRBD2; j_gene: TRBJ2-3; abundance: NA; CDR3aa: CASSLTSGISTDTQYF; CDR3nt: TGTGCCAGCAGTTTAACTAGCGGGATATCCACAGATACGCAGTATTTT
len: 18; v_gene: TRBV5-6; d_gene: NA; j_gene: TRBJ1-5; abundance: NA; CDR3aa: CASSLSGGRAISNQPQHF; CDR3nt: TGTGCCAGCAGCTTGTCTGGAGGGCGGGCGATTAGCAATCAGCCCCAGCATTTT
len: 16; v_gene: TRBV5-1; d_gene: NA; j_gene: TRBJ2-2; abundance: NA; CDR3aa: CASRLGRWPNTGELFF; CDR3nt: TGCGCCAGCAGGTTAGGCAGATGGCCGAACACCGGGGAGCTGTTTTTT
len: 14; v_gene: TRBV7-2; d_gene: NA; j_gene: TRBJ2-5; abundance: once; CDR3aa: CASSLAGTQETQYF; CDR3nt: TGTGCCAGCAGCTTAGCAGGTACCCAAGAGACCCAGTACTTC
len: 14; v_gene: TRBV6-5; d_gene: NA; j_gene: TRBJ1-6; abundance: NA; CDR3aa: CASNFGGGGAPLHF; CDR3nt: TGTGCCAGCAACTTTGGAGGGGGAGGGGCACCCCTCCACTTT
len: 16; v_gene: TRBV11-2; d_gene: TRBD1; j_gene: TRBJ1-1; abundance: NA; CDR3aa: CASSLGLGQGAVEAFF; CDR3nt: TGTGCCAGCAGCTTAGGGCTGGGACAGGGGGCGGTTGAAGCTTTCTTT
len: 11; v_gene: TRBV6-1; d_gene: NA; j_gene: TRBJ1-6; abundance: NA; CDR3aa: CASCENSPLHF; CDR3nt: TGTGCCAGCTGTGAGAATTCACCCCTCCACTTT
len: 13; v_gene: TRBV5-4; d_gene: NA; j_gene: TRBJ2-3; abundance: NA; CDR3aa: CASSLSTVDTQYF; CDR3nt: TGTGCCAGCAGCTTGTCCACGGTAGATACGCAGTATTTT
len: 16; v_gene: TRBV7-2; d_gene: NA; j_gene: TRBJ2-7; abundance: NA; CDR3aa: CASSSRGPSTHYEQYF; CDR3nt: TGTGCCAGCAGCTCCAGGGGCCCCTCTACCCACTACGAGCAGTACTTC
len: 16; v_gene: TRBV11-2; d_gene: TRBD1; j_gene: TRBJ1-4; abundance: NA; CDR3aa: CASSLDRAGGGEKLFF; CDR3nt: TGTGCCAGCAGCTTAGATCGAGCAGGGGGTGGGGAAAAACTGTTTTTT
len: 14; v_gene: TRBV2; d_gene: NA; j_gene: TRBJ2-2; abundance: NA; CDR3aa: CATLVARNTGELFF; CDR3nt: TGTGCCACCCTGGTTGCGCGGAACACCGGGGAGCTGTTTTTT
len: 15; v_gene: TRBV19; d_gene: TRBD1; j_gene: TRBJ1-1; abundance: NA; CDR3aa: CASSTGTGSTTEAFF; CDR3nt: TGTGCCAGTAGTACAGGGACAGGGAGTACGACTGAAGCTTTCTTT
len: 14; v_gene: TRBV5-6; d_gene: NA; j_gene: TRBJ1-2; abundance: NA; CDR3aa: CASSLELGEAGYTF; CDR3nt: TGTGCCAGCAGCTTGGAATTGGGGGAGGCTGGCTACACCTTC
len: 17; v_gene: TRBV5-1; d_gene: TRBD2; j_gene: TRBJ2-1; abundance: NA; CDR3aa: CASSSGLAGFTYNEQFF; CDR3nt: TGCGCCAGCAGCTCGGGACTAGCGGGATTTACCTACAATGAGCAGTTCTTC
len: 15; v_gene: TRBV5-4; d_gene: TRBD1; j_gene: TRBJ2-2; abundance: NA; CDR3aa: CASSLQGTGTGMLFF; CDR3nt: TGTGCCAGCAGCTTACAGGGAACCGGGACAGGGATGTTGTTTTTT
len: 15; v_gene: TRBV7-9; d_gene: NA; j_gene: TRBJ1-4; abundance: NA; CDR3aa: CASSLQGPFLEKLFF; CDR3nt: TGTGCCAGCAGCTTACAGGGGCCCTTTTTGGAAAAACTGTTTTTT
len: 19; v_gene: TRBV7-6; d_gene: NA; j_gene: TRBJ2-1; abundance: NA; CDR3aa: CASSPQATSTITAYNEQFF; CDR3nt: TGTGCCAGCAGCCCCCAGGCAACTAGCACAATTACCGCCTACAATGAGCAGTTCTTC
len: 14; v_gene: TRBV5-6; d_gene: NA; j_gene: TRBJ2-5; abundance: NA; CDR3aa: CASRLWGGPQTQYF; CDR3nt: TGTGCCAGCAGGCTCTGGGGGGGGCCCCAGACCCAGTACTTC
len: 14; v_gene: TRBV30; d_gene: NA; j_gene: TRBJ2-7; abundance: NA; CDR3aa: CAWSDGGSLYEQYF; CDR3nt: TGTGCCTGGAGTGACGGGGGCTCTCTATACGAGCAGTACTTC
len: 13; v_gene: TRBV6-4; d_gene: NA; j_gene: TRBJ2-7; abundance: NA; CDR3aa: CASLDSISYEQYF; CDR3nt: TGTGCCAGCCTCGACTCGATCTCCTACGAGCAGTACTTC